The rows below give T cell receptor beta chains drawn from one sample of a study of cytomegalovirus exposure and HLA in healthy donors. The data were produced by immunoSEQ multiplex PCR, yet TCRdb's version contains in-frame clones alone and is incomplete. The sample shows tens of thousands of clones, and approximately 16% sits with its ten largest clones. Sequences were obtained from PBMCs. The receptor set was obtained from a male donor in good health and CMV-seronegative. Each CDR3 is given with its conserved first and last residue. D genes are given only for firm matches.

>14|TRBJ1-1|TRBV11-2|-
CASSNVGGNTEAFF
TGTGCCAGCAGCAATGTCGGGGGGAACACTGAAGCTTTCTTT
>17|TRBJ1-5|TRBV4-1|-
CASSQFPGVLTNQPQHF
TGCGCCAGCAGCCAATTCCCGGGGGTCCTCACTAATCAGCCCCAGCATTTT
>12|TRBJ1-4|TRBV7-9|-
CASSDTWEKLFF
TGTGCCAGCAGCGACACGTGGGAAAAACTGTTTTTT
>13|TRBJ1-1|TRBV7-9|-
CASSLRGFTEAFF
TGTGCCAGCAGCTTAAGAGGTTTCACTGAAGCTTTCTTT
>12|TRBJ1-2|TRBV29-1|TRBD1
CSVARGTYGYTF
TGCAGCGTTGCCAGGGGGACCTATGGCTACACCTTC
>13|TRBJ1-2|TRBV6-1|TRBD1
CASAQDRDYGYTF
TGTGCCAGCGCCCAGGACAGGGACTATGGCTACACCTTC
>15|TRBJ2-7|TRBV30|-
CAWSEYVKGGLEQYF
TGTGCCTGGAGCGAGTACGTGAAGGGGGGGCTTGAGCAGTACTTC
>13|TRBJ2-5|TRBV18|TRBD1
CASTGQNQETQYF
TGTGCCAGCACGGGACAGAACCAAGAGACCCAGTACTTC
>17|TRBJ1-3|TRBV25-1|-
CASSESPGEGSGNTIYF
TGTGCCAGCAGTGAATCCCCAGGGGAAGGCTCTGGAAACACCATATATTTT
>15|TRBJ2-5|TRBV7-3|-
CASSLMQGPQETQYF
TGTGCCAGCAGCTTAATGCAGGGCCCGCAAGAGACCCAGTACTTC
>12|TRBJ1-2|TRBV7-6|TRBD1
CASSPDRGGYTF
TGTGCCAGCAGCCCAGACAGGGGTGGCTACACCTTC
>15|TRBJ1-1|TRBV13|TRBD1
CASSSRDRGNTEAFF
TGTGCCAGCAGCTCCCGGGACAGGGGGAACACTGAAGCTTTCTTT
>14|TRBJ2-3|TRBV5-1|-
CASSLGTETDTQYF
TGCGCCAGCAGCTTGGGGACAGAAACAGATACGCAGTATTTT
>17|TRBJ2-2|TRBV5-1|-
CASSFTETREYAGELFF
TGCGCCAGCAGCTTCACTGAGACTAGAGAATACGCCGGGGAGCTGTTTTTT
>16|TRBJ2-2|TRBV5-1|TRBD1
CASSLATGVESGELFF
TGCGCCAGCAGCTTGGCGACAGGGGTCGAATCCGGGGAGCTGTTTTTT
>13|TRBJ1-2|TRBV5-1|-
CASSLAAGYGYTF
TGCGCCAGCAGCTTGGCGGCAGGTTATGGCTACACCTTC
>15|TRBJ1-1|TRBV6-5|TRBD1
CASSYSPGGYTEAFF
TGTGCCAGCAGTTACTCGCCAGGGGGCTACACTGAAGCTTTCTTT
>16|TRBJ1-2|TRBV11-2|-
CASSSSGFLRVYGYTF
TGTGCCAGCAGCTCATCAGGTTTTCTACGCGTCTATGGCTACACCTTC
>16|TRBJ1-2|TRBV15|TRBD1
CATSLEPGTGYYGYTF
TGTGCCACCAGCTTGGAACCCGGGACAGGGTACTATGGCTACACCTTC
>14|TRBJ1-1|TRBV9|-
CASSVLGGNTEAFF
TGTGCCAGCAGCGTCCTAGGGGGGAACACTGAAGCTTTCTTT
>14|TRBJ1-1|TRBV19|-
CASSIQTGNTEAFF
TGTGCCAGTAGTATTCAAACGGGGAACACTGAAGCTTTCTTT
>13|TRBJ1-2|TRBV6-6|-
CASRTVTGYGYTF
TGTGCCAGCAGGACGGTTACGGGCTATGGCTACACCTTC
>15|TRBJ2-7|TRBV6-5|-
CASSYSTDGLYEQYF
TGTGCCAGCAGTTACTCGACCGACGGACTATACGAGCAGTACTTC
>14|TRBJ1-1|TRBV9|TRBD1
CASSVGTGNTEAFF
TGTGCCAGCAGCGTAGGGACAGGGAACACTGAAGCTTTCTTT
>17|TRBJ2-1|TRBV4-1|TRBD1
CASSQDRTGLGHNEQFF
TGCGCCAGCAGCCAAGATCGGACAGGGCTGGGCCACAATGAGCAGTTCTTC
>14|TRBJ1-1|TRBV5-1|TRBD1
CASSPGTGTGWAFF
TGCGCCAGCAGCCCCGGGACAGGGACCGGCTGGGCTTTCTTT
>14|TRBJ1-1|TRBV7-8|-
CASSLVTGNTEAFF
TGTGCCAGCAGCTTAGTGACAGGGAACACTGAAGCTTTCTTT
>12|TRBJ1-2|TRBV29-1|-
CSVYSQAYGYTF
TGCAGCGTATACTCGCAGGCTTATGGCTACACCTTC